This TCR beta chain came from a study of T cells in Graves' hyperthyroidism and ophthalmopathy. Study results and limitations: Most thyroid clonotypes expanded above 0.001 appeared in blood too.

Deletions cut 3 bases from V and 0 bases from J, with 14 bases between. Per the germline V gene, CDR1 is LNHDA and CDR2 is SQIVND (reference sequence). The CDR3 covers 16 residues. This clonotype was counted many times. Its antigen is unknown. Uncontrolled infection, other autoimmune disease, pregnancy and lactation each barred patients from inclusion. Regions amplified from RNA transcripts were the TCR beta CDR3 regions. In the first-round RT-PCR of the TCR CDR3, the HTBI primer set was used. TCRdb redid the calling of the multiplex PCR reads with MiXCR, one entry per CDR3 protein. The sample lists 130,000 to 150,000 distinct CDR3 sequences; less than 25% were seen once.

Sequencing used blood. The source is a woman aged 45-59 years with Graves' hyperthyroidism that later progressed to Graves' ophthalmopathy. The rearrangement uses TRBV19 and TRBJ1-1, with unresolved D. The CDR3 coding sequence is TGTGCCAGTAGTATGATCCCGGCTCGGTTGAACACTGAAGCTTTCTTT. Translation: CASSMIPARLNTEAFF.